This TCR beta chain was documented in a study of response to subunit inactivated influenza vaccine. Study-wide results and caveats: Authors proposed each seasonal influenza vaccination draws in few new T cells.

This clonotype appeared a few times. The antigen is unknown. The DNA is left out, because the CDR3 cannot be placed on it with certainty; the CDR3 is given as TCRdb lists it. TCRdb fed the RT-PCR reads into MiXCR, producing one record per CDR3 protein. The sample lists about 540,000 distinct CDR3 sequences, around 21% seen once, with around 2.8% in the top ten. The same data also contributed to another study, on T cells expressing NK-cell markers. This second study notes: As the method of synthesis, 5'RACE template switching with UMIs yielded TCR beta cDNA. Within the sequenced cohort of eight donors, seven exhibited HCMV seropositivity and one was seronegative. The use of an anti-gamma-delta TCR antibody, which was added in several experiments, restricted sorting to T cells expressing alpha-beta TCR.

The sequence was collected from a man aged 45-60 years who received an inactivated influenza vaccine. The sequencing used CD4+ T cells sorted from PBMCs, collected 11 to 12 days after vaccination.

The CDR3: CSVMGANFGAGELFF. The genes are TRBV29-1 and TRBJ2-2; the table's D gene call, TRBD1, was not cross checked with the DNA. The CDR3 totals 15 residues, both ends included. Germline assignment: CDR1 SQVTM and CDR2 ANQGSEA.